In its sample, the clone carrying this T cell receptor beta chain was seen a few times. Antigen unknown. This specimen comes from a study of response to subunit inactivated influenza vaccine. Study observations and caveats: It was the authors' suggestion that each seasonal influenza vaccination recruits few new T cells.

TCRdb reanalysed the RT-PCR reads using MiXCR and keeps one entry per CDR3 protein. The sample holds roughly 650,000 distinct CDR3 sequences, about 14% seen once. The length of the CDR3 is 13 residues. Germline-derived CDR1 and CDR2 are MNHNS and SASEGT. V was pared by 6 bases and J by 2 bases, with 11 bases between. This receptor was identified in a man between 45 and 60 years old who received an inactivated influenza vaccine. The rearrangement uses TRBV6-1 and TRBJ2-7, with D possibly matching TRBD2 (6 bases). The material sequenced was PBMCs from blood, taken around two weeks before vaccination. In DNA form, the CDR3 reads TGTGCCAGCAGGGGGGGACTGGCCTACGAGCAGTACTTC. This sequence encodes CASRGGLAYEQYF.